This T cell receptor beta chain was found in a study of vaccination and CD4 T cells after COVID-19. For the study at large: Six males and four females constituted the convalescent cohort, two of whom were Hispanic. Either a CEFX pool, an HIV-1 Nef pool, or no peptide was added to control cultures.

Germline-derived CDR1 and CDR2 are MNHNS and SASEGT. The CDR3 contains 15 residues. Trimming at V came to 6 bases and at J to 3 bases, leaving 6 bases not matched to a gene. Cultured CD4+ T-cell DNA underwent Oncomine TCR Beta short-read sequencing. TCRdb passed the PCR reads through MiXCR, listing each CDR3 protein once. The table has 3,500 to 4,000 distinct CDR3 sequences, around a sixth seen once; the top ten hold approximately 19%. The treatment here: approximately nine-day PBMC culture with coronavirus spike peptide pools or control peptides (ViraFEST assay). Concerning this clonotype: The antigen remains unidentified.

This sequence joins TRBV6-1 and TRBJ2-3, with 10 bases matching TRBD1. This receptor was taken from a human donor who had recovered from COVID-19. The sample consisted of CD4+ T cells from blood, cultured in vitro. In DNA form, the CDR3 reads TGTGCCAGCAGCTCCGGGACAGGGGAGACAGATACGCAGTATTTT. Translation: CASSSGTGETDTQYF.